These 20 T cell receptor beta chains came from one sample sequenced in a study of cytomegalovirus exposure and HLA in healthy donors. PCR was performed using 60 Vbeta and 13 Jbeta primers. Profiling relied on immunoSEQ multiplex PCR, and the TCRdb table lists in-frame clones only, not all of them. The sample lists approximately 150,000 clones; 75% were seen once. Material: PBMCs. The receptors were sampled from a man aged 40-49 years in good health and CMV-seronegative.

This chain links TRBV29-1 with TRBJ1-1; 11 nucleotides match TRBD1. Germline assignment: CDR1 SQVTM and CDR2 ANQGSEA. V gave up 7 bases and J gave up 0 bases; unmatched junction bases: 4. This CDR3 is built from 14 residues. For the CDR3, the DNA is TGCAGCGCCATGGGACAGGGGGTGAACACTGAAGCTTTCTTT. Translating gives CSAMGQGVNTEAFF.

CDR3 region: CASSLRPSTGDGYTF. For the CDR3, the DNA is TGCGCCAGCAGCTTGCGTCCATCGACCGGGGATGGCTACACCTTC. V usage is TRBV5-1 and J usage is TRBJ1-2; D is ambiguous. The V end lost 1 base, the J end lost 6 bases, and 16 bases lay between the germline ends. This CDR3 has 15 residues. Germline V gene lookup returns CDR1 SGHRS and CDR2 YFSETQ.

V and J are TRBV19 and TRBJ1-5; the match to TRBD1 covers 8 bases. Germline assignment: CDR1 LNHDA and CDR2 SQIVND (reference sequence). The J segment lost 5 bases and the V segment lost 3 bases, leaving 3 bases of the junction unmatched. The CDR3 loop spans 14 amino acids. CDR3 nucleotide sequence: TGTGCCAGTAGTATTACAGGGGGGGATCAGCCCCAGCATTTT. It specifies CASSITGGDQPQHF.

The chain has TRBV7-3 and TRBJ2-2, with 7 positions matching TRBD2. This CDR3 is 14 amino acids long. J was trimmed by 2 bases and V by 4 bases; bases with no gene match: 1. CDR1 is SGHTA and CDR2 is FQGTGA in the germline V gene. The CDR3 here is CASSSGLNTGELFF. DNA of the CDR3: TGTGCCAGCAGCTCGGGACTAAACACCGGGGAGCTGTTTTTT.

This rearrangement joins TRBV5-4 to TRBJ1-1, with no clear D. Per germline, CDR1 SGHNT and CDR2 YYREEE (reference sequence). The CDR3 has 17 amino acids. V was pared by 3 bases and J by 1 base, with 19 bases between. CDR3 DNA sequence: TGTGCCAGCAGCTCCCCATTGAGTGGGGAGAGGAACACTGAAGCTTTCTTT. Amino acid sequence: CASSSPLSGERNTEAFF. Looking up the rest from reference TRBV5-4 and TRBJ1-1 gives the full variable domain: ETGVTQSPTHLIKTRGQQVTLRCSSQSGHNTVSWYQQALGQGPQFIFQYYREEENGRGNFPPRFSGLQFPNYSSELNVNALELDDSALYLCASSSPLSGERNTEAFFGQGTRLTVV.

This clone occurred once. The chain employs TRBV11-2 and TRBJ2-7; a possible D gene is TRBD2 (6 bases). With 5 bases removed from V and 4 bases from J, the gap between germline ends came to 12 bases. Germline values: CDR1 SGHAT, CDR2 FQNNGV. The CDR3 totals 13 residues. The DNA of the CDR3 is TGTGCCAGCAGCCGGGGGACCGAATACGAGCAGTACTTC. Its translation is CASSRGTEYEQYF.

J is TRBJ1-5 and V is TRBV7-9, with a weak D call TRBD1 (6 bases). Germline assignment: CDR1 SEHNR and CDR2 FQNEAQ (reference sequence). Between the trimmed V and J ends, which lost 6 bases and 0 bases, there was a span of 12 bases. The CDR3 contains 15 residues. Here the CDR3 reads CASSPGTSSNQPQHF. CDR3 nucleotides: TGTGCCAGCAGTCCCGGGACATCTAGCAATCAGCCCCAGCATTTT.

This clone was observed once. The genes are TRBV9 and TRBJ2-1; D might be TRBD1 (6 bases). V shed 4 bases and J shed 8 bases, with 19 bases lying between them. The germline CDR1 and CDR2 sequences are SGDLS and YYNGEE. This CDR3 contains 15 residues. The CDR3 reads CASSLTLGAVYEQFF. CDR3 DNA sequence: TGTGCCAGCAGCCTCACGTTGGGGGCCGTCTATGAGCAGTTCTTC.

This sequence joins TRBV7-6 and TRBJ2-1, with D possibly matching TRBD1 (6 bases). V gave up 5 bases and J gave up 1 base, with 15 bases separating them. Germline CDR1 and CDR2: SGHVS and FNYEAQ. CDR3 length: 16 amino acids. CDR3 nucleotide sequence: TGTGCCAGCAGCCCTCAGGGGAGTGGATCCTACAATGAGCAGTTCTTC. Its protein is CASSPQGSGSYNEQFF. The whole variable domain, remainder taken from reference TRBV7-6 and TRBJ2-1, is GAGVSQSPRYKVTKRGQDVALRCDPISGHVSLYWYRQALGQGPEFLTYFNYEAQQDKSGLPNDRFSAERPEGSISTLTIQRTEQRDSAMYRCASSPQGSGSYNEQFFGPGTRLTVL.

The genes are TRBV4-3 and TRBJ1-1; 8 bases fit TRBD1. The CDR3 has 15 amino acids. Germline CDR1 reads LGHNA; CDR2 reads YSLEER. V lost 1 base to trimming and J lost 1 base; unmatched junction nucleotides: 2. This CDR3 reads CASSQADRANTEAFF. The CDR3 nucleotides read TGCGCCAGCAGCCAAGCGGACAGGGCGAACACTGAAGCTTTCTTT.

This clone has more than one count but fewer than ten. This sequence joins TRBV29-1 and TRBJ1-2, with a tentative D call TRBD1 (5 bases). The CDR3 loop spans 13 amino acids. Trimming stripped 2 bases from V and 3 bases from J, with 10 bases between. Germline CDR1 and CDR2: SQVTM and ANQGSEA. Written as DNA, the CDR3 is TGCAGCGTTGAATCCAGGGTGGACTATGGCTACACCTTC. Its translation: CSVESRVDYGYTF.

The chain recombines TRBV6-5 with TRBJ2-5; 7 bases are a match to TRBD2. CDR1 MNHEY and CDR2 SVGAGI come from the germline V gene. Trimming at V came to 8 bases and at J to 5 bases, leaving 11 bases not matched to a gene. CDR3 length: 14 residues. The CDR3 sequence: CASAGGGTGETQYF. DNA of the CDR3: TGTGCCAGCGCGGGCGGGGGTACGGGGGAGACCCAGTACTTC.

V usage is TRBV5-1 and J usage is TRBJ1-2, with TRBD1 matching over 8 bases. Germline lookup yields CDR1 SGHRS and CDR2 YFSETQ. The V segment lost 6 bases and the J segment 7 bases; nucleotides outside the gene matches: 17. CDR3 length equals 16 residues. This chain's CDR3 is CASKRAGTGPPPGYTF. CDR3 nucleotides: TGCGCCAGCAAACGGGCCGGGACAGGTCCCCCGCCTGGCTACACCTTC.

In its sample, this clone was seen once. The same CDR3 can be traced to other DNA sequences in this sample. This chain joins TRBV29-1 and TRBJ1-1; 8 bases align to TRBD1. With 5 bases clipped from V and 3 bases from J, the junction kept 5 bases outside the gene matches. CDR3 length: 13 amino acids. Germline loops: CDR1 SQVTM, CDR2 ANQGSEA. In nucleotides, the CDR3 is TGCAGCGTTCGATGGGGACAGGACACTGAAGCTTTCTTT. The encoded protein is CSVRWGQDTEAFF.

In this sample, this clone turned up once. The rearrangement joins TRBV5-1 to TRBJ2-3; 8 bases line up with TRBD1. The CDR3 extends over 14 amino acids. The germline V gene encodes CDR1 SGHRS and CDR2 YFSETQ. The J segment lost 2 bases and the V segment lost 4 bases, leaving 3 bases of the junction unmatched. The CDR3: CASSKGQDTDTQYF. CDR3 bases: TGCGCCAGCAGCAAGGGACAGGACACAGATACGCAGTATTTT.

V and J are TRBV5-4 and TRBJ2-7, with 10 bases fitting TRBD2. Trimming took 2 bases from V and 3 from J; bases not matched to a gene: 5. CDR1 and CDR2 from the germline V gene are SGHNT and YYREEE (reference sequence). This CDR3 region has 15 residues. CDR3 residues: CASSFGLAEGYEQYF. CDR3 nucleotides: TGTGCCAGCAGCTTCGGACTAGCGGAGGGCTACGAGCAGTACTTC.

The rearrangement joins TRBV5-1 to TRBJ1-4; D possibly corresponds to TRBD1 (5 bases). The CDR3 extends over 15 amino acids. The V and J ends lost 3 bases and 8 bases respectively, with 17 bases between them. Per the germline V gene, CDR1 is SGHRS and CDR2 is YFSETQ. CDR3 residues: CASSSGEGRREKLFF. CDR3 bases: TGCGCCAGCAGCTCGGGGGAGGGGAGGCGAGAAAAACTGTTTTTT.

This clone was seen a handful of times. Its ends do not fully match the called genes, so a read error is possible. The chain employs TRBV7-2 and TRBJ2-1, with 10 bases aligning to TRBD1. The CDR3 consists of 14 residues. Germline-derived CDR1 and CDR2 are SGHTA and FQGNSA. The CDR3 nucleotides read TGTGCCAGCAGTTTAGGGACAGGGGTCAATGAGCAGTTCTTC. Its protein is CASSLGTGVNEQFF.

The rearrangement joins TRBV7-2 to TRBJ2-7; D might be TRBD1 (5 bases). CDR3 length equals 15 residues. The germline V gene has CDR1 SGHTA and CDR2 FQGNSA. The V end lost 0 bases, the J end lost 0 bases, and 9 bases lay between the germline ends. The CDR3 DNA follows: TGTGCCAGCAGCTTAGCGACAGCCTACTCCTACGAGCAGTACTTC. Translation: CASSLATAYSYEQYF.

In its sample, this clone was seen once. The chain couples TRBV18 to TRBJ2-6; 11 nucleotides line up with TRBD1. The CDR3 spans 19 residues. Per germline, CDR1 KGHSH and CDR2 LQKENI. Germline trimming cut 3 bases from V and 0 bases from J; bases unmatched to any gene: 7. In DNA form, the CDR3 reads TGTGCCAGCTCACCGCGTCGGGACAGGGGGTTCTCTGGGGCCAACGTCCTGACTTTC. Amino acids: CASSPRRDRGFSGANVLTF. The full variable domain, completed using reference TRBV18 and TRBJ2-6, is NAGVMQNPRHLVRRRGQEARLRCSPMKGHSHVYWYRQLPEEGLKFMVYLQKENIIDESGMPKERFSAEFPKEGPSILRIQQVVRGDSAAYFCASSPRRDRGFSGANVLTFGAGSRLTVL.